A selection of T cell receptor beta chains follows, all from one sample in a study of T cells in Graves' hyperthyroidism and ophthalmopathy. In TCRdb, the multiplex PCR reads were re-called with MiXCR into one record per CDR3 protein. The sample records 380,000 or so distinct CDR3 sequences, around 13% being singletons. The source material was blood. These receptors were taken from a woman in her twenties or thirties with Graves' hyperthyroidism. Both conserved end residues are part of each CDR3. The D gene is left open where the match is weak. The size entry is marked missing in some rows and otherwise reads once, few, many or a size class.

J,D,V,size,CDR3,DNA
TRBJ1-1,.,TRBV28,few,CASSPGWHTEAFF,TGTGCCAGCAGTCCCGGGTGGCACACTGAAGCTTTCTTT
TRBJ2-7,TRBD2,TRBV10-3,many,CAISDGLFSGRGDEQYF,TGTGCCATCAGTGACGGTTTGTTTAGCGGGAGAGGGGACGAGCAGTACTTC
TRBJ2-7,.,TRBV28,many,CASTLGYRSYEQYF,TGTGCCAGCACCCTCGGATACCGCTCCTACGAGCAGTACTTC
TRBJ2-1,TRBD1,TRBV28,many,CASRIPGGDEQFF,TGTGCCAGCAGAATTCCAGGGGGCGACGAGCAGTTCTTC
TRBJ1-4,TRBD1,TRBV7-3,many,CASRQDRADLFNEKLFF,TGTGCCAGCAGACAGGACAGGGCTGATTTGTTTAATGAAAAACTGTTTTTT
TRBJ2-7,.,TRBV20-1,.,CSARADPPPSYEQYF,TGCAGTGCTAGGGCCGACCCTCCTCCCTCCTACGAGCAGTACTTC
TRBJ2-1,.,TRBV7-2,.,CASSSFNEQFF,TGTGCCAGCAGCTCTTTCAATGAGCAGTTCTTC
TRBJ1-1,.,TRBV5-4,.,CASSLGEGNTEAFF,TGTGCCAGCAGCTTGGGGGAGGGTAACACTGAAGCTTTCTTT
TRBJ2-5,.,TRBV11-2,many,CASSLLSGQETQYF,TGTGCCAGCAGCTTACTATCCGGCCAAGAGACCCAGTACTTC
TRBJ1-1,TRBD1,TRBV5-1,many,CASSLAAGGTEAFF,TGCGCCAGCAGCTTGGCCGCAGGGGGCACTGAAGCTTTCTTT
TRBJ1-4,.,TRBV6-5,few,CASSYSVQRNEKLFF,TGTGCCAGCAGTTACTCGGTACAACGTAATGAAAAACTGTTTTTT
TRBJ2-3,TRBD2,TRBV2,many,CATLMTSGSDTQYF,TGTGCCACCCTTATGACTAGCGGGAGTGATACGCAGTATTTT
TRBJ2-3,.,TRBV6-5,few,CASSYFGLHTDTQYF,TGTGCCAGCAGTTACTTTGGACTGCACACAGATACGCAGTATTTT
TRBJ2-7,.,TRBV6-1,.,CASRDGTLGSYEQYF,TGTGCCAGCAGGGATGGGACATTAGGCTCCTACGAGCAGTACTTC
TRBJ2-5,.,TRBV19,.,CASTITGGSRETQYF,TGTGCCAGTACCATCACCGGCGGTAGCAGAGAGACCCAGTACTTC
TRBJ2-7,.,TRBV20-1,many,CSARDSGTLIGYEQYF,TGCAGTGCTAGAGATTCCGGGACCCTCATAGGATACGAGCAGTACTTC
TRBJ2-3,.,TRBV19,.,CASSLGTTSTDTQYF,TGTGCCAGTAGCTTGGGGACAACTAGCACAGATACGCAGTATTTT
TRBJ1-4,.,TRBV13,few,CASSDPTEGEKLFF,TGTGCCAGCAGCGATCCTACTGAAGGCGAAAAACTGTTTTTT
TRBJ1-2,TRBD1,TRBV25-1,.,CASSEGTGTGNGYTF,TGTGCCAGCAGTGAAGGAACCGGGACAGGGAATGGCTACACCTTC
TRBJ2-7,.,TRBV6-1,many,CASSESRDEQYF,TGTGCCAGCAGTGAAAGCAGGGACGAGCAGTACTTC
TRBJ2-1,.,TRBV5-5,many,CASSLAVGPYVEQFF,TGTGCCAGCAGCTTGGCAGTGGGGCCATATGTTGAGCAGTTCTTC
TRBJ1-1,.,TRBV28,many,CASIGANGRGNTEAFF,TGTGCCAGCATTGGGGCGAACGGACGCGGAAACACTGAAGCTTTCTTT
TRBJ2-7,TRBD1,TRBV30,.,CASTWDRGYEQYF,TGTGCCTCTACCTGGGACAGGGGATACGAGCAGTACTTC
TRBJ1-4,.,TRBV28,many,CASSLGPKTGKLFF,TGTGCCAGCAGTTTAGGTCCGAAGACTGGAAAACTGTTTTTT
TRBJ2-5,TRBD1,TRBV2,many,CASSGDRGRFGKTQYF,TGTGCCAGCAGTGGGGACAGGGGCCGGTTCGGGAAGACCCAGTACTTC
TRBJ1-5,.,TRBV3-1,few,CASSQQGGRPQHF,TGTGCCAGCAGCCAACAGGGAGGGAGGCCCCAGCATTTT
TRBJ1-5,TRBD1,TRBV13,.,CASSSGLDRGNQPQHF,TGTGCCAGCAGCTCCGGCCTGGACAGGGGGAATCAGCCCCAGCATTTT
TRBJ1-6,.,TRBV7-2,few,CASSLRGENSPLHF,TGTGCCAGCAGCTTAAGGGGGGAGAATTCACCCCTCCACTTT
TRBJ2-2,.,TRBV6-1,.,CASKGTGELFF,TGTGCCAGCAAGGGGACCGGGGAGCTGTTTTTT
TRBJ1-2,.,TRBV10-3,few,CAISESYGYTF,TGTGCCATCAGTGAGAGCTATGGCTACACCTTC
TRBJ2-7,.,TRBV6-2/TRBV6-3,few,CASSYGVTYEQYF,TGTGCCAGCAGTTACGGGGTTACGTACGAGCAGTACTTC
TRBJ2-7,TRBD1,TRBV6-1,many,CASARGQGTYEQYF,TGTGCCAGCGCAAGGGGACAGGGGACTTACGAGCAGTACTTC
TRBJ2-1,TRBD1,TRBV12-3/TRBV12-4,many,CASRPGQGLPNEQFF,TGTGCCAGCAGACCGGGACAGGGGTTGCCCAATGAGCAGTTCTTC
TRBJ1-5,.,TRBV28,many,CASRGHQASNQPQHF,TGTGCCAGCAGGGGACATCAGGCGAGCAATCAGCCCCAGCATTTT
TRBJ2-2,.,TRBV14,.,CASSQGRGGTYTGELFF,TGTGCCAGCAGCCAGGGCAGGGGAGGAACTTACACCGGGGAGCTGTTTTTT
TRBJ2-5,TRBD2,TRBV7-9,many,CASSLQLAVETQYF,TGTGCCAGCAGCCTCCAACTAGCGGTAGAGACCCAGTACTTC
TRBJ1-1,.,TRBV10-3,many,CAINSLGENTEAFF,TGTGCCATCAACTCCCTTGGAGAGAACACTGAAGCTTTCTTT
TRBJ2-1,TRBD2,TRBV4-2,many,CASSQEGGRGYNEQFF,TGTGCCAGCAGCCAAGAAGGCGGGAGGGGTTACAATGAGCAGTTCTTC
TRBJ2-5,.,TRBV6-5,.,CASSYTVNQETQYF,TGTGCCAGCAGTTACACGGTCAACCAAGAGACCCAGTACTTC
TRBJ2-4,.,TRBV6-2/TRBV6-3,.,CASSYAHPGQLAKNIQYF,TGTGCCAGCAGTTACGCTCATCCGGGACAACTAGCCAAAAACATTCAGTACTTC
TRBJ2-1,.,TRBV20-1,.,CSARLLRDEQFF,TGCAGTGCTCGACTCTTGAGGGATGAGCAGTTCTTC
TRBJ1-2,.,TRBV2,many,CASSDRANYGYTF,TGTGCCAGCAGTGACAGAGCTAACTATGGCTACACCTTC
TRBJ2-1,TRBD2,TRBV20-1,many,CSAELAEMYNEQFF,TGCAGTGCCGAGCTAGCGGAGATGTACAATGAGCAGTTCTTC
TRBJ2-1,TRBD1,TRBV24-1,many,CATSRQGNEQFF,TGTGCCACCAGTAGACAGGGAAATGAGCAGTTCTTC
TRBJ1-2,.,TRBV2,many,CASSGGADYGYTF,TGTGCCAGCAGCGGGGGCGCGGACTATGGCTACACCTTC
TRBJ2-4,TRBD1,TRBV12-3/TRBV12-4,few,CASRPRAFRTGENIQYF,TGTGCCAGCAGGCCCCGCGCCTTCAGGACAGGGGAAAACATTCAGTACTTC
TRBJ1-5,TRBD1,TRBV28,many,CASSIGTGGNQPQHF,TGTGCCAGCAGTATTGGGACAGGGGGCAATCAGCCCCAGCATTTT
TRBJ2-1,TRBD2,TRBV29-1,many,CSVTIAGTDEQFF,TGCAGCGTTACGATAGCGGGGACGGATGAGCAGTTCTTC
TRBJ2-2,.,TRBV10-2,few,CATAATQTGELFF,TGCGCCACCGCAGCTACCCAAACCGGGGAGCTGTTTTTT
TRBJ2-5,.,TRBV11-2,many,CASSEYSQETQYF,TGTGCCAGCAGCGAGTATTCCCAAGAGACCCAGTACTTC
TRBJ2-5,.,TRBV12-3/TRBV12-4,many,CASSRITGKGGGETQYF,TGTGCCAGCAGTCGAATCACAGGGAAAGGAGGCGGGGAGACCCAGTACTTC
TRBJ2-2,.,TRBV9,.,CASSVATGDSAVGELFF,TGTGCCAGCAGCGTAGCTACCGGCGATTCCGCGGTAGGGGAGCTGTTTTTT
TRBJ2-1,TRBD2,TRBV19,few,CATRLAGGEEQFF,TGTGCCACCCGACTAGCGGGAGGGGAAGAGCAGTTCTTC
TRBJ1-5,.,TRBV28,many,CASSLLGQQPQHF,TGTGCCAGCAGTTTATTGGGCCAGCAGCCCCAGCATTTT
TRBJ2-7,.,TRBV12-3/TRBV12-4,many,CASSLSGTSIYEQYF,TGTGCCAGCAGTCTCTCCGGGACCTCTATCTACGAGCAGTACTTC
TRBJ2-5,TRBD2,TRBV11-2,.,CASSLGPSGSLETQYF,TGTGCCAGCAGCTTAGGGCCTAGCGGGAGCCTAGAGACCCAGTACTTC
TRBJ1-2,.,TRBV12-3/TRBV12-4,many,CASTATANYGYTF,TGTGCCAGCACGGCAACAGCTAACTATGGCTACACCTTC
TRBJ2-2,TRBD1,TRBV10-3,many,CAISGDRGPGELFF,TGTGCCATCAGTGGTGACAGGGGGCCCGGGGAGCTGTTTTTT
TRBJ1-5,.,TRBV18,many,CASSPPGGQPQHF,TGTGCCAGCTCACCACCGGGGGGTCAGCCCCAGCATTTT